One sample yielded the 17 T cell receptor beta chains listed below, sequenced in a study of cytomegalovirus exposure and HLA in healthy donors. Clones were sequenced by immunoSEQ multiplex PCR, and TCRdb holds only the in-frame ones, with some missing. The data hold 95,000 to 150,000 clones, with roughly 90% observed a single time. What was sequenced was PBMCs. These receptors all stem from a woman aged 18-35 years in good health and CMV-seropositive.

The CDR3 spells CASSFREAGASESGYTF. In DNA form, the CDR3 reads TGTGCCAGCAGTTTCCGGGAGGCAGGGGCCTCCGAATCTGGCTACACCTTC. The chain links TRBV7-8 to TRBJ1-2, with D maybe TRBD1 (6 bases). The CDR3 runs 17 residues. Trimming took 6 bases from V and 7 from J, leaving 27 bases between them. The germline V gene encodes CDR1 SGHVS and CDR2 FQNEAQ. The whole variable domain, remainder taken from reference TRBV7-8 and TRBJ1-2, is GAGVSQSPRYKVAKRGQDVALRCDPISGHVSLFWYQQALGQGPEFLTYFQNEAQLDKSGLPSDRFFAERPEGSVSTLKIQRTQQEDSAVYLCASSFREAGASESGYTFGSGTRLTVV.

V usage is TRBV2 and J usage is TRBJ2-7; 12 nucleotides agree with TRBD2. The germline V gene encodes CDR1 SNHLY and CDR2 FYNNEI. Germline trimming cut 2 bases from V and 4 bases from J; bases unmatched to any gene: 6. The CDR3 totals 16 residues. CDR3 in amino acids: CASSENLAGGRYEQYF. The CDR3, as DNA: TGTGCCAGCAGTGAAAACCTAGCGGGGGGGCGGTACGAGCAGTACTTC.

The chain carries TRBV19 and TRBJ2-3; TRBD2 matches at 10 bases. V lost 10 bases, J lost 3 bases, and 7 bases stayed unmatched. Germline lookup yields CDR1 LNHDA and CDR2 SQIVND (reference sequence). The length of the CDR3 is 14 residues. CDR3 DNA sequence: TGTGCCACCACCCTAGCGGGAGTGACAGATACGCAGTATTTT. This sequence encodes CATTLAGVTDTQYF.

This chain links TRBV28 with TRBJ2-1; 9 bases fit TRBD2. CDR3 length equals 15 residues. Germline V gene lookup returns CDR1 MDHEN and CDR2 SYDVKM. The V gene end was trimmed by 6 bases and the J gene end by 11 bases; junction bases not matched to a gene: 14. As DNA, the CDR3 is TGTGCCAGCAGCGAGACGACTAGCGGCGCACCGAAGCAGTTCTTC. Its protein product is CASSETTSGAPKQFF.

In DNA, the CDR3 is TGTGCCAGCAGCCAAGGTCAGGGAGGACTAGCGGGGTACAATGAGCAGTTCTTC. This translates into CASSQGQGGLAGYNEQFF. The chain links TRBV4-2 to TRBJ2-1, with 12 bases aligning to TRBD2. The ends lost 1 base at V and 4 bases at J; junction bases unmatched: 8. CDR1 and CDR2 (germline): LGHNA, YNFKEQ. The CDR3 loop spans 18 amino acids.

The rearrangement links TRBV7-6 to TRBJ1-4; D gene uncertain. This CDR3 is 15 amino acids long. The V gene's germline CDR1 is SGHVS and CDR2 FNYEAQ. Trimming pared 0 bases from V and 4 bases from J, leaving 9 bases between. The CDR3 sequence is CASSLAIGLNEKLFF. CDR3 bases: TGTGCCAGCAGCTTAGCTATAGGACTTAATGAAAAACTGTTTTTT.

This clone was counted a single time. Since a much larger clone is just one base distant, this may be a read error. The V and J genes are TRBV27 and TRBJ2-5; TRBD2 matches 12 bases. Per germline, CDR1 MNHEY and CDR2 SMNVEV (reference sequence). The V gene end was trimmed by 7 bases and the J gene end by 4 bases; junction bases not matched to a gene: 10. This CDR3 has 16 amino acids. Here the CDR3 DNA reads TGTGCCAGCAATTTTGGGGCTAGCGGGGGGGGAGAGACCCAGTACTTC. This gives the protein CASNFGASGGGETQYF.

The chain links TRBV7-9 to TRBJ2-1; 8 positions match TRBD2. Trimming at V came to 6 bases and at J to 6 bases, leaving 7 bases not matched to a gene. CDR3 length: 14 residues. Germline V gene sequence: CDR1 SEHNR, CDR2 FQNEAQ (reference sequence). CDR3 nucleotides: TGTGCCAGCAGTCAATCCGGGACTAGCAATGAGCAGTTCTTC. This sequence encodes CASSQSGTSNEQFF.

The rearrangement joins TRBV7-9 to TRBJ2-1; D is unresolved. V shed 1 base and J shed 13 bases, with 11 bases lying between them. In germline, CDR1 is SEHNR, CDR2 FQNEAQ (reference sequence). This CDR3 is built from 12 residues. CDR3 in DNA: TGTGCCAGCAGCTTAGGTTCCCCAAATCAGTTCTTC. Its translation is CASSLGSPNQFF.

With regard to this clone: The sample carries other DNA sequences with the same CDR3. The rearrangement joins TRBV7-2 to TRBJ2-2; 9 nucleotides line up with TRBD2. The CDR3 is 16 amino acids. V dropped 5 bases and J dropped 0; count of bases not matched to a gene: 4. Looked up from germline, CDR1 is SGHTA and CDR2 is FQGNSA. The CDR3 nucleotides are TGTGCCAGCAGCCCTAGCGGGGCTGCGAACACCGGGGAGCTGTTTTTT. Translating it yields CASSPSGAANTGELFF.

V usage is TRBV9 and J usage is TRBJ1-2; perhaps TRBD1 as D (5 bases). Germline CDR1 and CDR2: SGDLS and YYNGEE. The CDR3 spans 13 residues. V was clipped by 4 bases and J by 7 bases, with 14 bases between them. The CDR3 sequence is CASSLHQGGGYTF. DNA of the CDR3: TGTGCCAGCAGCCTACACCAGGGTGGTGGCTACACCTTC.

The chain carries TRBV6-5 and TRBJ1-1, with 9 bases fitting TRBD1. The CDR3 runs 13 residues. Looked up from germline, CDR1 is MNHEY and CDR2 is SVGAGI. V lost 6 bases, J lost 5 bases, and 4 bases stayed unmatched. The CDR3 is CASRRTGVTEAFF. The CDR3 DNA reads TGTGCCAGCAGGCGGACAGGGGTGACTGAAGCTTTCTTT.

The gene calls are TRBV7-2 and TRBJ2-7; the match to TRBD2 covers 7 bases. The V segment lost 5 bases and the J segment 0 bases; nucleotides outside the gene matches: 4. The germline V gene encodes CDR1 SGHTA and CDR2 FQGNSA. The CDR3 spans 14 residues. DNA of the CDR3: TGTGCCAGCAGCCCCCGGGACTACTCCTACGAGCAGTACTTC. This translates into CASSPRDYSYEQYF.

The rearrangement joins TRBV5-1 to TRBJ1-2, with 7 positions matching TRBD1. The germline V gene encodes CDR1 SGHRS and CDR2 YFSETQ. V shed 5 bases and J 2 bases; nucleotides not matched to a gene: 9. This CDR3 is 15 amino acids long. Here the CDR3 DNA reads TGCGCCAGCAGGATCCGGGACAGAAAAAACTATGGCTACACCTTC. It translates to CASRIRDRKNYGYTF.

The chain couples TRBV21-1 to TRBJ2-1; the table calls TRBD1, which could not be checked here. TRBV21-1 counts as a pseudogene. This CDR3 has 12 residues. CDR3 in amino acids: CATRVGVNEQFF. DNA for the CDR3: TGTGCCACCCGAGTAGGGGTGAATGAGCAGTTCTTC.

A few counts support this clone. This sequence joins TRBV6-1 and TRBJ1-2; D remains unclear. Germline values: CDR1 MNHNS, CDR2 SASEGT. V lost 10 bases to trimming and J lost 4 bases, with 4 bases between them. The CDR3 loop spans 9 amino acids. CDR3 sequence: CATSYGYTF. CDR3 DNA: TGTGCCACCTCCTATGGCTACACCTTC.

The rearrangement joins TRBV18 to TRBJ1-6, with D uncertain. The CDR3 has 13 amino acids. V was cut by 4 bases and J by 14 bases, with 15 bases left in between. Germline CDR1 reads KGHSH; CDR2 reads LQKENI. The CDR3 DNA follows: TGTGCCAGCTCACGGGAGTCGGGTGAGGCCCTCCACTTT. Translated: CASSRESGEALHF.